Listed here is a single TCR beta chain. Its antigen is unidentified. Looked up from germline, CDR1 is SNHLY and CDR2 is FYNNEI. The CDR3 is 12 residues long. Trimming cost V 5 bases and J 2 bases, with 6 bases left between them. Under the authors' procedure: There were no quality scores in the junction-only immunoSEQ sequences, so filtering differed. Libraries were prepared by immunoSEQ multiplex PCR; TCRdb keeps only in-frame clonotypes and omits some of them. V and J calls and clone size are given by that table; D and trimming were obtained from the DNA. This table holds about 2.3 million clones, more than 80% found once. This record belongs to a study of shared clonotypes between healthy human individuals. General study results and limits: The study generally estimated greater richness for naive than memory subsets.

This sequence originates from a man in his late teens or twenties in good health. Some clones in this sample may be carry-over from other donors' samples. Input material: naive CD4+ T cells from PBMCs. Subset here: CD45RA+ positively selected. V and J are TRBV2 and TRBJ1-2; D is ambiguous. The CDR3 region has the DNA TGTGCCAGCAGTTGGCAGAACTATGGCTACACCTTC. Translation gives CASSWQNYGYTF.